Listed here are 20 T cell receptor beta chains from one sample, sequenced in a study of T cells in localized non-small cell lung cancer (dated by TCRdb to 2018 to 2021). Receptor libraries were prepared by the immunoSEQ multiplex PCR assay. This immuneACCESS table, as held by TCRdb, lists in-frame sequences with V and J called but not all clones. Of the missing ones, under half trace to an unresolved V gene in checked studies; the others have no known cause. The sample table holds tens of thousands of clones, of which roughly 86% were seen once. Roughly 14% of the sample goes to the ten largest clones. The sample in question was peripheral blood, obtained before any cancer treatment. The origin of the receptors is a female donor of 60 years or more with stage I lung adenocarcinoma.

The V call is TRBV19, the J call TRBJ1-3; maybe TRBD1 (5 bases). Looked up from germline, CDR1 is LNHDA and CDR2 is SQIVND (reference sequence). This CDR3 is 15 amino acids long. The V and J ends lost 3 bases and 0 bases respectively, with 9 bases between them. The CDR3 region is CASSIPGSSGNTIYF. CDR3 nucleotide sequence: TGTGCCAGTAGTATCCCAGGGAGCTCTGGAAACACCATATATTTT.

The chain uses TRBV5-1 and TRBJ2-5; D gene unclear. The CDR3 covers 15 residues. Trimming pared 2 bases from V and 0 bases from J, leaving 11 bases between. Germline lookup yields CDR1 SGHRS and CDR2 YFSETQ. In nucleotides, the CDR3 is TGCGCCAGCAGCTTTCAATGGGGAAACCAAGAGACCCAGTACTTC. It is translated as CASSFQWGNQETQYF.

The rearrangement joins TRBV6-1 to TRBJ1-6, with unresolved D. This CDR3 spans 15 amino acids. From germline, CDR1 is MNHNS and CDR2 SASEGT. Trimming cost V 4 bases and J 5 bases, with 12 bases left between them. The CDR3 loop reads CASSAKNADNSPLHF. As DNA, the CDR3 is TGTGCCAGCAGTGCAAAAAACGCGGATAATTCACCCCTCCACTTT.

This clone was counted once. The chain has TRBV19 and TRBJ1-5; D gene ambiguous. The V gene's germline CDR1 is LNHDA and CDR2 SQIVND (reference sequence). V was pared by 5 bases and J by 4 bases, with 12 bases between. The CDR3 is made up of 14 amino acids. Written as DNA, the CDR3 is TGTGCCAGTAGTCTCACAAGGGTAAATCAGCCCCAGCATTTT. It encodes CASSLTRVNQPQHF.

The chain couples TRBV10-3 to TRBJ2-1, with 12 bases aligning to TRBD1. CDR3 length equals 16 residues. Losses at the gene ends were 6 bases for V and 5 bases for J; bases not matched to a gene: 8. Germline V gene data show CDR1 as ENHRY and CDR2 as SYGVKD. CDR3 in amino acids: CAIRGTGGSFHNEQFF. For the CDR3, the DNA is TGTGCCATCAGGGGGACAGGGGGCAGTTTCCACAATGAGCAGTTCTTC.

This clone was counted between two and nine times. This CDR3 reads CASSLGHGTEAFF. The DNA for the CDR3 is TGTGCCAGCAGTTTAGGCCACGGGACTGAAGCTTTCTTT. The chain uses TRBV27 and TRBJ1-1; no definite D call. The CDR3 contains 13 residues. V was cut by 2 bases and J by 5 bases, with 9 bases left in between. The germline CDR1 and CDR2 sequences are MNHEY and SMNVEV (reference sequence).

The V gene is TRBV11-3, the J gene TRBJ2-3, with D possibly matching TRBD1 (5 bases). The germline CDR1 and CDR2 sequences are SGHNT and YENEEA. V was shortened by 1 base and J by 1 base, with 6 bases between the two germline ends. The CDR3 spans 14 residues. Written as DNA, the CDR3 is TGTGCCAGCAGCTTAGGCAGGGGCACAGATACGCAGTATTTT. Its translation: CASSLGRGTDTQYF.

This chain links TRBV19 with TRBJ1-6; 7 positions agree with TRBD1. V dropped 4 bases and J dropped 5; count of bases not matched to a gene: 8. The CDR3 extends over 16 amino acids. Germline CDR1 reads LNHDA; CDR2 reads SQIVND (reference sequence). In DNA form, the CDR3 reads TGTGCCAGTAGTACGTACGCGGGACAGAATAATTCACCCCTCCACTTT. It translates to CASSTYAGQNNSPLHF. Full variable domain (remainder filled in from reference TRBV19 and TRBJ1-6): DGGITQSPKYLFRKEGQNVTLSCEQNLNHDAMYWYRQDPGQGLRLIYYSQIVNDFQKGDIAEGYSVSREKKESFPLTVTSAQKNPTAFYLCASSTYAGQNNSPLHFGNGTRLTVT.

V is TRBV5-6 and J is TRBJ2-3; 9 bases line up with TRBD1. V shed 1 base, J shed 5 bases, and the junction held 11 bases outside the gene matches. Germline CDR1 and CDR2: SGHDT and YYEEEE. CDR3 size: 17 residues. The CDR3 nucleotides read TGTGCCAGCAGCTTGATGAGTGTGACAGGGGGAAGAGATACGCAGTATTTT. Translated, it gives CASSLMSVTGGRDTQYF.

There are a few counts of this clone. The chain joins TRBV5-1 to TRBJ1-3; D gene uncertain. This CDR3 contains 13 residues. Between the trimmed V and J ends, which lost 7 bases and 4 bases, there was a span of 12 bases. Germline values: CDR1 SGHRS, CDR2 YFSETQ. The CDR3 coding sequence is TGCGCCAGCGCCCCGGGGTCCGGAAACACCATATATTTT. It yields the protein CASAPGSGNTIYF.

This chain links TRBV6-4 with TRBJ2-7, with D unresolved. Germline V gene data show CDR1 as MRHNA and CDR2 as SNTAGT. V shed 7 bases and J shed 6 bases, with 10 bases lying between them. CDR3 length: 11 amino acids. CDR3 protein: CASKPPLEQYF. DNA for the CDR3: TGTGCCAGCAAACCCCCCCTCGAGCAGTACTTC.

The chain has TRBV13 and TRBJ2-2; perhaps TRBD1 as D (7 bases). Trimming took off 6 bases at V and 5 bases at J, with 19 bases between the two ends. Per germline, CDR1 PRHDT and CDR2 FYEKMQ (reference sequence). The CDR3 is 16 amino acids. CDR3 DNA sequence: TGTGCCAGCAGTTTTACAGGGGCGGAGGGGACCGGGGAGCTGTTTTTT. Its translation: CASSFTGAEGTGELFF.

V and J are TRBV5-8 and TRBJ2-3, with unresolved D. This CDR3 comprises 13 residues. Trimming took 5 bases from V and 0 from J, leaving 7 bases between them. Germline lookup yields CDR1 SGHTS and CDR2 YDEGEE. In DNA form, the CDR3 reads TGTGCCAGCAGTAAACAAAGCACAGATACGCAGTATTTT. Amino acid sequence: CASSKQSTDTQYF.

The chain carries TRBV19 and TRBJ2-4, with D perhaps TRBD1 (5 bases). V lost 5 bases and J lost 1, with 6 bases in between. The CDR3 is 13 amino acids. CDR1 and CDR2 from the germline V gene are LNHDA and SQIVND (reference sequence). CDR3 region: CASSQGAKNIQYF. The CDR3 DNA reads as TGTGCCAGTAGTCAGGGTGCCAAAAACATTCAGTACTTC.

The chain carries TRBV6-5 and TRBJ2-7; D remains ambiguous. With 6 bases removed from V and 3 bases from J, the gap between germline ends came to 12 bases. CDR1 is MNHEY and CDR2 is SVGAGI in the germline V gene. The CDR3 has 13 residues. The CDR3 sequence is CASSRGSYYEQYF. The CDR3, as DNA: TGTGCCAGCAGCCGCGGATCTTACTACGAGCAGTACTTC.

The CDR3 sequence: CASSPRSAWGEKLFF. DNA of the CDR3: TGTGCCAGCAGCCCCCGGTCGGCGTGGGGTGAAAAACTGTTTTTT. The chain is built from TRBV9 and TRBJ1-4; D gene unclear. V was clipped by 4 bases and J by 7 bases, with 17 bases between them. CDR1 and CDR2 (germline): SGDLS, YYNGEE. The CDR3 consists of 15 residues.

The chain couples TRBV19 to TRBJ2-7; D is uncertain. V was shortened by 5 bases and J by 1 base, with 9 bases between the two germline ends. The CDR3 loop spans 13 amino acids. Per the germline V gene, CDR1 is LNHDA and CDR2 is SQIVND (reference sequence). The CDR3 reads CASSHTGSYEQYF. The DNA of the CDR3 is TGTGCCAGTAGTCACACTGGATCCTACGAGCAGTACTTC.

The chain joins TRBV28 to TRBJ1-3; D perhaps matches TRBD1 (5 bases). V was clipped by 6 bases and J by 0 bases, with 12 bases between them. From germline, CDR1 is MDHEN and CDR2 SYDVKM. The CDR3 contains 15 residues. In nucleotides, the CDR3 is TGTGCCAGCAGGAGACAGAGAGTCTCTGGAAACACCATATATTTT. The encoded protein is CASRRQRVSGNTIYF.

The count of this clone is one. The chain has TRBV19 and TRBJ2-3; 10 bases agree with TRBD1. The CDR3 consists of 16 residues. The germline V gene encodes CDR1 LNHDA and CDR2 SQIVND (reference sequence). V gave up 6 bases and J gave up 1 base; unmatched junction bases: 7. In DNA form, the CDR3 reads TGTGCCAGTAGACGGATGACAGGGGGCGGCACAGATACGCAGTATTTT. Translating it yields CASRRMTGGGTDTQYF.

CDR3 bases: TGTGCCAGCCAATCTAGCGGGGGGGCCCGGAATGAGCAGTTCTTC. It codes for CASQSSGGARNEQFF. The chain has TRBV19 and TRBJ2-1; 12 bases match TRBD2. The germline CDR1 and CDR2 sequences are LNHDA and SQIVND (reference sequence). V lost 9 bases to trimming and J lost 7 bases; unmatched junction nucleotides: 10. The CDR3 is made up of 15 amino acids.